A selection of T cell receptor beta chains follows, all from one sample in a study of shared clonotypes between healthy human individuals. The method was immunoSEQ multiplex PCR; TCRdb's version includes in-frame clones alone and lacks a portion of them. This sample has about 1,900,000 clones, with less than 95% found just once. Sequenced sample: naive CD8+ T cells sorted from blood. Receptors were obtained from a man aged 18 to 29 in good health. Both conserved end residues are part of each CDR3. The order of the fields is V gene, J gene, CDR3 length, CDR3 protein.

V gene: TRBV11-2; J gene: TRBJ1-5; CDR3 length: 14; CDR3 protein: CASSLGSSNQPQHF
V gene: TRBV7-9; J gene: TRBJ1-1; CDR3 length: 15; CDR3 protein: CASSLRGQVYTEAFF
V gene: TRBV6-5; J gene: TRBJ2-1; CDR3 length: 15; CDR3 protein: CASSYGTSLRNEQFF
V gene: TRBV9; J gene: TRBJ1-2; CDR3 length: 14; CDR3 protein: CASSVGSPLYGYTF
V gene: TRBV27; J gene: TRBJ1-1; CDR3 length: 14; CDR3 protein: CASSLSPQVAEAFF
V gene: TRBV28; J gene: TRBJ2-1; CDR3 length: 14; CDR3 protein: CASSSPDIGYEQFF
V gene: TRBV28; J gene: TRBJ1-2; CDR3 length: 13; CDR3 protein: CASILDGSYGYTF
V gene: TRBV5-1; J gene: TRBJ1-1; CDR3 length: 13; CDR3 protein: CASRTGENTEAFF
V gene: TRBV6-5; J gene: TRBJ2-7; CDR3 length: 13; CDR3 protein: CASSIDRAYEQYF
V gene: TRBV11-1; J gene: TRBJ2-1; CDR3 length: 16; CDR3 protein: CASSFPSWGADDEQFF
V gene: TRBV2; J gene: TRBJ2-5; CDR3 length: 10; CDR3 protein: CASTLDRQYF
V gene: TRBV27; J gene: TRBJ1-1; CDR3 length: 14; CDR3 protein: CASSLSVEGTEAFF
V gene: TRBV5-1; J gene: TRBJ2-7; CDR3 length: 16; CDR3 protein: CASSPYLAELSYEQYF
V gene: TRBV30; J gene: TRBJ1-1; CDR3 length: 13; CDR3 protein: CAWGRTVNTEAFF
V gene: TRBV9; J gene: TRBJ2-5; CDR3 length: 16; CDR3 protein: CASRPNGCAGAAGQYF
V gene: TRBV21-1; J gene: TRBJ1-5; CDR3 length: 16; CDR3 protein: CASSKRVPGGNQPQHF
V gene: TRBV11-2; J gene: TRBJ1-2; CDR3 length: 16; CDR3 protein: CASSPRDQTGGRGYTF
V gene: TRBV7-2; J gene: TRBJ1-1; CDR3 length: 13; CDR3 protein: CASSLGGPAEAFF
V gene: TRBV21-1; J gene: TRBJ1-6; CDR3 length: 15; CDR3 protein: CASRSSRVRNSPLHF
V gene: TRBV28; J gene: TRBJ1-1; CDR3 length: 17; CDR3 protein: CASSLWGLGGAGTEAFF
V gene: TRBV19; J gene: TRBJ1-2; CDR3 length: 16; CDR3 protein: CASSIDDIGMDYGYTF
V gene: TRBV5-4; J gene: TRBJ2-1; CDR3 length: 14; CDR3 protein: CASSSGPGSDEQFF
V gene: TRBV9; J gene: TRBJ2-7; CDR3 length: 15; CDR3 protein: CASSVFEGSAYEQYF
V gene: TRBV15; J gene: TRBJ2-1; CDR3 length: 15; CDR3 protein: CATSEGRSSYNEQFF
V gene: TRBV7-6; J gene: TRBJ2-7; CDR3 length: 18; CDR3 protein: CASSPGLAGPFGSYEQYF
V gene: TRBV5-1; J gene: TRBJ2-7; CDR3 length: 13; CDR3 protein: CASSLTDSYEQYF
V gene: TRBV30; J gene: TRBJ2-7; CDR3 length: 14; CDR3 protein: CAWSVRKGSYEQYF
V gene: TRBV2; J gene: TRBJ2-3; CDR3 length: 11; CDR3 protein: CASCLTDTQYF
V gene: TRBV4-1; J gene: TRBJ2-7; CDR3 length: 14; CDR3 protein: CASSQDSAYYEQYF
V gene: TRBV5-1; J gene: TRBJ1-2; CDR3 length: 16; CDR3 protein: CASSLSTETSNYGYTF
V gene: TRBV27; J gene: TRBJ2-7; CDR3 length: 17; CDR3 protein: CASSPQDSSGTPYEQYF
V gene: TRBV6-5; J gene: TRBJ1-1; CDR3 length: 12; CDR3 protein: CASSYSGDEAFF